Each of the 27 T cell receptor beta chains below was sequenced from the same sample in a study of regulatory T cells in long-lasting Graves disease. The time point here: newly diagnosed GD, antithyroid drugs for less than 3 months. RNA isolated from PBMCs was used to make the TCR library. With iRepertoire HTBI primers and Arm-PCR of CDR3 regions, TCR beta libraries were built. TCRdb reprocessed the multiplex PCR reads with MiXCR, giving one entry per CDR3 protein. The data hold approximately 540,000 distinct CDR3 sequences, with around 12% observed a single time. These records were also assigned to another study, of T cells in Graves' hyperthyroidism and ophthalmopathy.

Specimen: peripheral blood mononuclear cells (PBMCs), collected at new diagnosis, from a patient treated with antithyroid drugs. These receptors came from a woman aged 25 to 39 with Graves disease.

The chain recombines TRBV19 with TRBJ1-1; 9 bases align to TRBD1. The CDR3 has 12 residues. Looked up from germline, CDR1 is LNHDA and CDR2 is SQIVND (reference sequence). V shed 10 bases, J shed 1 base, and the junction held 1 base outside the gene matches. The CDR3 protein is CATDRGNTEAFF. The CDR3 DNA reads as TGTGCCACGGACAGGGGGAACACTGAAGCTTTCTTT.

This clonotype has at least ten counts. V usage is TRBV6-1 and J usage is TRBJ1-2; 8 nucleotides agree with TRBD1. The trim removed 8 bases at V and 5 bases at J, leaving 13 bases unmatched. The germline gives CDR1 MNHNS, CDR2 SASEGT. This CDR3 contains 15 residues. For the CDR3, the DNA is TGTGCCAGCCGACCCCGACAGGGGATCGGGTATGGCTACACCTTC. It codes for CASRPRQGIGYGYTF.

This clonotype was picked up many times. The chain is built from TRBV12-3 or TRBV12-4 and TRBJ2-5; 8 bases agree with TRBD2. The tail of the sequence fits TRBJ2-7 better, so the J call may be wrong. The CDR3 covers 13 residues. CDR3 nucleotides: TGTGCCAGCAGACTAGCGGCCTCCTACGAGCAGTACTTC. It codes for CASRLAASYEQYF.

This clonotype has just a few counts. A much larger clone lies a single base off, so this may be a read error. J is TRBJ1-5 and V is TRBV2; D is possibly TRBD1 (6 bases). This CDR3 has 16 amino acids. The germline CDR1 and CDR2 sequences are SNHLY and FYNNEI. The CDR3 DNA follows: TGTGCCGGCAGTCACCGGGACACTCATAGCAATCAGCCCCAGCATTTT. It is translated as CAGSHRDTHSNQPQHF.

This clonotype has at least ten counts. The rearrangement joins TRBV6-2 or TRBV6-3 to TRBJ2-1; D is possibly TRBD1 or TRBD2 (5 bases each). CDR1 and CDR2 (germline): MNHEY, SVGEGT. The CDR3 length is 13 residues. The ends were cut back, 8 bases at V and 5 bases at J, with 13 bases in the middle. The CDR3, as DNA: TGTGCCAGCGCACGAGGGGAACACAATGAGCAGTTCTTC. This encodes CASARGEHNEQFF.

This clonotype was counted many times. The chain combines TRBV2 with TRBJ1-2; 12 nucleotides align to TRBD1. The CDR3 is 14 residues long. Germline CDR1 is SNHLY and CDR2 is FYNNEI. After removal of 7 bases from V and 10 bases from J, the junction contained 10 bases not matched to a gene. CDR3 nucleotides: TGTGCCAGCACAACCGGGACAGGGGGCGAGGACTACACCTTC. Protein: CASTTGTGGEDYTF.

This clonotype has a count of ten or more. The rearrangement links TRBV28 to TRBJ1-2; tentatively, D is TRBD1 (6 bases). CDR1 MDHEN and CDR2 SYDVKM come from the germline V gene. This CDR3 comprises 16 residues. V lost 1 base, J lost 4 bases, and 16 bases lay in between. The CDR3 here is CASSLFVGGGLYGYTF. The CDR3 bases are TGTGCCAGCAGTTTATTTGTAGGGGGGGGCCTCTATGGCTACACCTTC.

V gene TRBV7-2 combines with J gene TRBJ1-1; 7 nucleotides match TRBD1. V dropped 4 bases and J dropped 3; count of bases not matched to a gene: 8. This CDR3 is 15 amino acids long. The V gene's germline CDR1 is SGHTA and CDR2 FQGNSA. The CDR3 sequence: CASSYRQGGHTEAFF. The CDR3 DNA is TGTGCCAGCAGCTACCGACAGGGCGGGCACACTGAAGCTTTCTTT.

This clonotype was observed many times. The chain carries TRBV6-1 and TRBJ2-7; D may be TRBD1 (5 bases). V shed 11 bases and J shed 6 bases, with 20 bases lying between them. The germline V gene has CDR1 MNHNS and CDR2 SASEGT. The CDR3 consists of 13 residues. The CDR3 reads CASKGDRAGEQYF. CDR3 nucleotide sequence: TGTGCCTCAAAAGGGGATAGGGCTGGCGAGCAGTACTTC.

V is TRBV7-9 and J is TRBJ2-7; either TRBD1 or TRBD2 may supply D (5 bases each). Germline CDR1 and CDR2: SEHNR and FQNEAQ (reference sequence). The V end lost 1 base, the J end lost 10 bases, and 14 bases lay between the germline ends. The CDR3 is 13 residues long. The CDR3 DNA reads TGTGCCAGCAGCTTAGGCAGGGACCAGAGACAGTACTTC. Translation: CASSLGRDQRQYF.

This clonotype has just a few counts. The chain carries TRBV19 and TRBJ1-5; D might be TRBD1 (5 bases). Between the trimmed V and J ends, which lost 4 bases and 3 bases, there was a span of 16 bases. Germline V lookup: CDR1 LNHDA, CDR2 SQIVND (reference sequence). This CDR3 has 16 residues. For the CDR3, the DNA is TGTGCCAGTAGTAACCTTCGGGGGGTCTTCAATCAGCCCCAGCATTTT. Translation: CASSNLRGVFNQPQHF.

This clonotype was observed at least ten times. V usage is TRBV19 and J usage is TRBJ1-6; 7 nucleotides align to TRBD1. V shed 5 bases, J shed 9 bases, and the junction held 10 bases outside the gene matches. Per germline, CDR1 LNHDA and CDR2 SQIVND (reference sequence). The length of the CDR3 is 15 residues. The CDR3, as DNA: TGTGCCAGTAGTGTCGACAGGGCCTCCTCTTCACCCCTCCACTTT. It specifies CASSVDRASSSPLHF. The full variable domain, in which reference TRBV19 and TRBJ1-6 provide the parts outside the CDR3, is DGGITQSPKYLFRKEGQNVTLSCEQNLNHDAMYWYRQDPGQGLRLIYYSQIVNDFQKGDIAEGYSVSREKKESFPLTVTSAQKNPTAFYLCASSVDRASSSPLHFGNGTRLTVT.

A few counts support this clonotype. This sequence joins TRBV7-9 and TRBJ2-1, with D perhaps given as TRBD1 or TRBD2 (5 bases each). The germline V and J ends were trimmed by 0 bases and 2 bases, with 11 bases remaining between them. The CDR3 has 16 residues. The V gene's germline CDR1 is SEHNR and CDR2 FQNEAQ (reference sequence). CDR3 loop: CASSLAMGDAYNEQFF. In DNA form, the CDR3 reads TGTGCCAGCAGCTTAGCGATGGGGGATGCCTACAATGAGCAGTTCTTC. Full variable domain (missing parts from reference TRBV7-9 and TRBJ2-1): DTGVSQNPRHKITKRGQNVTFRCDPISEHNRLYWYRQTLGQGPEFLTYFQNEAQLEKSRLLSDRFSAERPKGSFSTLEIQRTEQGDSAMYLCASSLAMGDAYNEQFFGPGTRLTVL.

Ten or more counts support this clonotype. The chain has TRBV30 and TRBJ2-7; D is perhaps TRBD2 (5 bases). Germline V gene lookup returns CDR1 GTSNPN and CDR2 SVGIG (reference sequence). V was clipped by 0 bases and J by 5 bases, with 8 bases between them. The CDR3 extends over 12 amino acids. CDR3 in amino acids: CAWSVSRDEQYF. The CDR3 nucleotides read TGTGCCTGGAGTGTATCGCGGGACGAGCAGTACTTC.

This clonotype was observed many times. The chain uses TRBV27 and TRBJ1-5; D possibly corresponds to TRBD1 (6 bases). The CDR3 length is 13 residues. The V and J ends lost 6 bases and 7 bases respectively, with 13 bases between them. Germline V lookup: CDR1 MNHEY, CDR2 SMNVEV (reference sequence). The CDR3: CASSSTGLQPQHF. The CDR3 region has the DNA TGTGCCAGCAGCTCTACAGGGCTGCAGCCCCAGCATTTT.

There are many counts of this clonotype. The DNA for the CDR3 is TGTGCCAGCAGTCTTAGCGGGAACTCCTACAATGAGCAGTTCTTC. Its translation is CASSLSGNSYNEQFF. The chain has TRBV7-2 and TRBJ2-1; 8 bases map to TRBD2. CDR1 is SGHTA, CDR2 FQGNSA, per germline. The V segment lost 6 bases and the J segment 0 bases; nucleotides outside the gene matches: 4. CDR3 length: 15 residues.

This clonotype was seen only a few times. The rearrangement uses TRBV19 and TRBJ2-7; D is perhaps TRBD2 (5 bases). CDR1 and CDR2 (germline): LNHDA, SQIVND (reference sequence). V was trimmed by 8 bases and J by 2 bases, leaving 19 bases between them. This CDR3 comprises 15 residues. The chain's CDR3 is CASGDQVGGAYEQYF. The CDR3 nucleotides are TGTGCCAGTGGGGATCAGGTCGGAGGAGCCTACGAGCAGTACTTC.

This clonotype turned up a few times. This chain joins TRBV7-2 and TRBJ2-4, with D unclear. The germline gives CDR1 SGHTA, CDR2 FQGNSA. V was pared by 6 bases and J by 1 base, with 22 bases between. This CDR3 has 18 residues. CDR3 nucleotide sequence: TGTGCCAGCAGACATAAGAGTGGGTTGGGTTTGGCCAAAAACATTCAGTACTTC. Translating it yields CASRHKSGLGLAKNIQYF.

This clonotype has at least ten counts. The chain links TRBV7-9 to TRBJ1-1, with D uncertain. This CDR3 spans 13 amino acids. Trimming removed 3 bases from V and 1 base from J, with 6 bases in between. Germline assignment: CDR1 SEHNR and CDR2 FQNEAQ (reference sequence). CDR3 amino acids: CASSLAGNTEAFF. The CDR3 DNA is TGTGCCAGCAGCTTGGCAGGGAACACTGAAGCTTTCTTT.

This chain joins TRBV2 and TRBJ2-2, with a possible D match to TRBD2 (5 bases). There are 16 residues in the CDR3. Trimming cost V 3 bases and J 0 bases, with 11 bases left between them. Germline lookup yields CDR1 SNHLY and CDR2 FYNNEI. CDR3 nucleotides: TGTGCCAGCAGTGAGGGAGCGGTCGCGAACACCGGGGAGCTGTTTTTT. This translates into CASSEGAVANTGELFF.

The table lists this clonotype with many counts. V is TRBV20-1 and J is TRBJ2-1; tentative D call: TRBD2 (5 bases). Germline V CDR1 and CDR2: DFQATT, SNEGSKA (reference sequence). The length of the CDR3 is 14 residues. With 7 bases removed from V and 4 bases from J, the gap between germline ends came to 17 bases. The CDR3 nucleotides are TGCAGTGAACGGCGGGCCAACCGATACAATGAGCAGTTCTTC. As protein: CSERRANRYNEQFF.

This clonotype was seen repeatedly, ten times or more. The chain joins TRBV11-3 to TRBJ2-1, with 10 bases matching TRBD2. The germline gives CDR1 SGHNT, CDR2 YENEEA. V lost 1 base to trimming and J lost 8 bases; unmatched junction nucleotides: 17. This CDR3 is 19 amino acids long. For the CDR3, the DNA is TGTGCCAGCAGCTTAGTAGGCCCTGTAATAGCGGGAGGCCTCGATGAGCAGTTCTTC. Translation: CASSLVGPVIAGGLDEQFF.

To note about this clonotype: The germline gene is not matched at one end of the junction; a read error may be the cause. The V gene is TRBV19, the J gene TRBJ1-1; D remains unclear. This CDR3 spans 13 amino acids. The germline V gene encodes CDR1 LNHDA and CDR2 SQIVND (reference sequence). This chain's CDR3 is CASSQAVNTEASF. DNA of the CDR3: TGTGCCAGTAGTCAGGCAGTGAACACTGAAGCTTCCTTT.

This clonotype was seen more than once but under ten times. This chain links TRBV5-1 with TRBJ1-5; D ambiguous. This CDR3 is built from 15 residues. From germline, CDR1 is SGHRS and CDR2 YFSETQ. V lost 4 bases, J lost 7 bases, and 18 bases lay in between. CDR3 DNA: TGCGCCAGCAGCCTTACAGTGGGGTTGGGGCAGCCCCAGCATTTT. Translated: CASSLTVGLGQPQHF.

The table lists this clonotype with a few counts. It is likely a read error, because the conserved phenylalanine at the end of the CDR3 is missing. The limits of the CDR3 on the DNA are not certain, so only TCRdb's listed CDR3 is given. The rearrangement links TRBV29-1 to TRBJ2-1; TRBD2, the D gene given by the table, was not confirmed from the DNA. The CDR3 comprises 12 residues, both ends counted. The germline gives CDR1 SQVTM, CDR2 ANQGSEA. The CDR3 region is CSVVKTSGSVFL.

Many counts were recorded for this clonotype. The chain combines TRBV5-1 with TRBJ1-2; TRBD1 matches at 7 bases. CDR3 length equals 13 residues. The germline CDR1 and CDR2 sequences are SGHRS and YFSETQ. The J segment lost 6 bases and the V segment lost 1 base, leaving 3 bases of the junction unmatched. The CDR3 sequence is CASSLQGVNGYTF. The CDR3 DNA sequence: TGCGCCAGCAGCTTGCAGGGGGTGAATGGCTACACCTTC.

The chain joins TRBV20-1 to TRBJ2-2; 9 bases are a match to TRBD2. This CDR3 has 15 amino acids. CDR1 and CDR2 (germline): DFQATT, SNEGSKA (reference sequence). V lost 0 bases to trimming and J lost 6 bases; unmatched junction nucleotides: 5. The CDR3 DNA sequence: TGCAGTGCTAGAGATCGGCGGGAGGGTCCCGGGGAGCTGTTTTTT. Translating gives CSARDRREGPGELFF.